This record covers a single TCR beta chain. The data originate from a study of blood T cell repertoires in COVID-19. On the study more broadly: Samples came from the United States, Italy and Spain, spanning acute and convalescent COVID-19. Nucleic acid was either cDNA or gDNA, and it came from T cells, B-cell-depleted T cells, or PBMCs.

Methods used by the authors: Amplification with reference gene primers provided the estimates of nucleated cell counts. Produced via immunoSEQ multiplex PCR; TCRdb's table is partial and in-frame only. D and trimming were read from the DNA, whereas the V and J calls and clone size are those reported in that table. The sample carries 30,000 to 35,000 clones, 85% recorded once. Per the germline V gene, CDR1 is LGHNA and CDR2 is YNFKEQ. CDR3 length: 16 amino acids. The germline V and J ends were trimmed by 0 bases and 6 bases, with 15 bases remaining between them. The receptor's source is a human donor with acute or convalescent COVID-19. The donor label of this sample is uncertain. Sample: peripheral blood. V and J are TRBV4-2 and TRBJ1-5; possibly TRBD1 for D (5 bases). This chain's CDR3 is CASSQDPGVTAQPQHF. As DNA, the CDR3 is TGTGCCAGCAGCCAAGATCCGGGGGTTACGGCTCAGCCCCAGCATTTT.